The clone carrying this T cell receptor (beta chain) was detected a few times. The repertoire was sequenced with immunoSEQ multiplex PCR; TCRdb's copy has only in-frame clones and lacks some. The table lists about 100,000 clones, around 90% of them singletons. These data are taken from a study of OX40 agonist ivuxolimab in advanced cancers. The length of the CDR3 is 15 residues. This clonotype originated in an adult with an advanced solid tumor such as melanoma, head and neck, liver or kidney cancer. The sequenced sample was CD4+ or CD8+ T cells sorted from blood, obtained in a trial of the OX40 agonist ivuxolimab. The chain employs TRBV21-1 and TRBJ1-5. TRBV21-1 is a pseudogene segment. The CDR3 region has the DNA TGTGCCAGCAGCAAAGCACGAAATAGCAATCAGCCCCAGCATTTT. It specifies CASSKARNSNQPQHF.